The next 17 T cell receptor beta chains were all read from a single sample in a study of OX40 agonist ivuxolimab in advanced cancers. Measured with immunoSEQ multiplex PCR; TCRdb has only the in-frame clones, and not every one. Seen here are around 90,000 clones, roughly 84% observed once, and the top ten hold approximately 0.29%. The material sequenced was CD4+ or CD8+ T cells sorted from blood, taken in a trial of the OX40 agonist ivuxolimab. These receptors came from an adult with an advanced solid tumor such as melanoma, head and neck, liver or kidney cancer.

The V gene is TRBV6-6, the J gene TRBJ1-2; D is unclear. Deletions cut 0 bases from V and 4 bases from J, with 9 bases between. Per the germline V gene, CDR1 is MNHNY and CDR2 is SVGAGI (reference sequence). CDR3 size: 14 residues. For the CDR3, the DNA is TGTGCCAGCAGTTACTCTGAACACGGCTATGGCTACACCTTC. Protein: CASSYSEHGYGYTF.

The chain has TRBV10-1 and TRBJ1-1; D possibly corresponds to TRBD1 (5 bases). The CDR3 covers 13 residues. V was pared by 5 bases and J by 1 base, with 8 bases between. Germline-derived CDR1 and CDR2 are WNHNN and SYGVQD (reference sequence). The CDR3 region has the DNA TGCGCCAGCAGTCGGGGACCGAACACTGAAGCTTTCTTT. This gives the protein CASSRGPNTEAFF.

The chain recombines TRBV10-3 with TRBJ2-5; TRBD1 might be the D (6 bases). This CDR3 has 14 residues. Germline CDR1 and CDR2: ENHRY and SYGVKD. Trimming stripped 2 bases from V and 7 bases from J, with 14 bases between. The CDR3 protein is CAISEGQSLGTQYF. As DNA, the CDR3 is TGTGCCATCAGTGAGGGACAGAGTCTTGGGACCCAGTACTTC.

A few counts support this clone. The chain recombines TRBV7-3 with TRBJ2-2; 9 bases are a match to TRBD1. With V trimmed by 5 bases and J by 4 bases, 11 bases remained unmatched. The germline V gene encodes CDR1 SGHTA and CDR2 FQGTGA. The CDR3 totals 17 residues. CDR3 bases: TGTGCCAGCAGCCCACAGGGGGCTAGATGGGGCACCGGGGAGCTGTTTTTT. Translating gives CASSPQGARWGTGELFF. The entire variable domain, with the rest obtained from reference TRBV7-3 and TRBJ2-2, is as follows: GAGVSQTPSNKVTEKGKYVELRCDPISGHTALYWYRQSLGQGPEFLIYFQGTGAADDSGLPNDRFFAVRPEGSVSTLKIQRTERGDSAVYLCASSPQGARWGTGELFFGEGSRLTVL.

The V call is TRBV11-2, the J call TRBJ2-7; TRBD1 matches at 7 bases. CDR1 and CDR2 from the germline V gene are SGHAT and FQNNGV. The V gene end was trimmed by 7 bases and the J gene end by 7 bases; junction bases not matched to a gene: 13. This CDR3 is 14 amino acids long. CDR3 amino acids: CASTPLTGTVEQYF. The CDR3 DNA sequence: TGTGCCAGCACCCCTTTAACCGGGACAGTGGAGCAGTACTTC.

This chain uses TRBV14 with TRBJ1-6, with a weak D call TRBD1 (5 bases). The V end lost 0 bases, the J end lost 0 bases, and 15 bases lay between the germline ends. The CDR3 length is 19 residues. Per the germline V gene, CDR1 is SGHDN and CDR2 is FVKESK. The CDR3 coding sequence is TGTGCCAGCAGCCAAGATGCCGGGACCCTCAGCTCCTATAATTCACCCCTCCACTTT. It yields the protein CASSQDAGTLSSYNSPLHF.

Here the CDR3 reads CASTRVGNNEKLFF. The CDR3, as DNA: TGTGCCAGCACCCGGGTTGGAAATAATGAAAAACTGTTTTTT. The rearrangement uses TRBV2 and TRBJ1-4, with D hard to call. Germline CDR1 and CDR2: SNHLY and FYNNEI. This CDR3 is 14 amino acids long. The V gene lost 7 bases and the J gene lost 4 bases, with 13 bases spanning the gap.

The rearrangement joins TRBV19 to TRBJ1-5, with 10 bases fitting TRBD1. Germline V lookup: CDR1 LNHDA, CDR2 SQIVND (reference sequence). J lost 7 bases, V lost 10 bases, and 7 bases had no gene match. The CDR3 runs to 13 residues. CDR3 nucleotides: TGTGCCACCCAGACAGGGGGCGCACAGCCCCAGCATTTT. Translation gives CATQTGGAQPQHF.

This chain uses TRBV7-2 with TRBJ2-5, with no clear D. The germline V gene has CDR1 SGHTA and CDR2 FQGNSA. The CDR3 runs 15 residues. V was trimmed by 4 bases and J by 7 bases, leaving 19 bases between them. This CDR3 is CASSSRPPGAGTQYF. CDR3 coding DNA: TGTGCCAGCAGCTCCCGGCCCCCCGGCGCTGGGACCCAGTACTTC.

A word on this clone: A junction boundary mismatches the germline segment, possibly from a read error. V and J are TRBV7-9 and TRBJ1-2; perhaps TRBD1 as D (5 bases). Germline values: CDR1 SEHNR, CDR2 FQNEAQ (reference sequence). The CDR3 extends over 9 amino acids. In nucleotides, the CDR3 is TGTGCCGTACCCCCCGGGACCTTCTTC. It is translated as CAVPPGTFF.

V gene TRBV29-1 combines with J gene TRBJ1-3, with 7 bases aligning to TRBD1. The V and J ends lost 7 bases and 4 bases, in that order; junction bases with no gene match: 7. Looked up from germline, CDR1 is SQVTM and CDR2 is ANQGSEA. The CDR3 covers 13 residues. As DNA, the CDR3 is TGCAGCGGCTCGACAGGGACCGGAAACACCATATATTTT. Translation: CSGSTGTGNTIYF.

The CDR3 nucleotides are TGCGCCAGCAGCTTGGACAGGGCCCCGTCACCCCTCCACTTT. Amino acid sequence: CASSLDRAPSPLHF. The chain employs TRBV5-1 and TRBJ1-6; perhaps TRBD1 as D (6 bases). Looked up from germline, CDR1 is SGHRS and CDR2 is YFSETQ. The germline V and J ends were trimmed by 0 bases and 10 bases, with 11 bases remaining between them. The CDR3 has 14 residues.

This sequence joins TRBV6-5 and TRBJ1-2, with TRBD1 matching over 11 bases. Germline CDR1 MNHEY, CDR2 SVGAGI. This CDR3 has 15 residues. Losses at the gene ends were 5 bases for V and 0 bases for J; bases not matched to a gene: 2. The CDR3 DNA is TGTGCCAGCAGTGCGGGACAGGGGGCTAACTATGGCTACACCTTC. Translating it yields CASSAGQGANYGYTF.

The V and J genes are TRBV6-5 and TRBJ1-1; perhaps TRBD1 as D (6 bases). V lost 4 bases and J lost 7, with 13 bases in between. The CDR3 covers 13 residues. The germline gives CDR1 MNHEY, CDR2 SVGAGI. The CDR3 DNA is TGTGCCAGCAGTTTGCAACAGGGTAATGAAGCTTTCTTT. Translating gives CASSLQQGNEAFF.

V gene TRBV9 combines with J gene TRBJ1-1, with D maybe TRBD1 (5 bases). Germline V gene lookup returns CDR1 SGDLS and CDR2 YYNGEE. The CDR3 is 13 residues long. Trimming pared 5 bases from V and 1 base from J, leaving 9 bases between. The DNA of the CDR3 is TGTGCCAGCAGTACAGGCCCGAACACTGAAGCTTTCTTT. It is translated as CASSTGPNTEAFF. Full variable domain (missing parts from reference TRBV9 and TRBJ1-1): DSGVTQTPKHLITATGQRVTLRCSPRSGDLSVYWYQQSLDQGLQFLIQYYNGEERAKGNILERFSAQQFPDLHSELNLSSLELGDSALYFCASSTGPNTEAFFGQGTRLTVV.

V and J are TRBV6-1 and TRBJ2-7, with no clear D. This CDR3 has 13 residues. Germline CDR1 is MNHNS and CDR2 is SASEGT. Trimming removed 6 bases from V and 2 bases from J, with 11 bases in between. CDR3 region: CASRGGLAYEQYF. CDR3 bases: TGTGCCAGCAGGGGCGGTCTGGCCTACGAGCAGTACTTC.

The chain joins TRBV5-4 to TRBJ1-6, with D perhaps TRBD1 (5 bases). CDR3 length equals 13 residues. Per the germline V gene, CDR1 is SGHNT and CDR2 is YYREEE (reference sequence). Trimming pared 1 base from V and 9 bases from J, leaving 8 bases between. The DNA for the CDR3 is TGTGCCAGCAGCTTGCTGCAGGGTTCACCCCTCCACTTT. The encoded protein is CASSLLQGSPLHF.